This T cell receptor (beta chain) was recorded in a study of cytomegalovirus exposure and HLA in healthy donors (dated by TCRdb to the late 2010s). As for the study more broadly: In an earlier analysis of under 750 of the donors, 276 Gb of sequence data and 120 million or so unique TCR beta sequences from about 179 million T cells were reported. A later analysis re-examined previously published TCR beta repertoires from 600 to 700 donors and added high-resolution HLA genotyping to investigate patterns of TCR occurrence. Among the roughly 400 genotyped donors, 75% to 90% belonged to the genetic ancestry cluster associated with self-reported Caucasian donors. In addition to the first cohort of several hundred subjects, a separate validation cohort of about 120 different subjects was used. Across 398 genotyped donors of the cohort, an average of roughly 250,000 unique TCR beta nucleotide sequences per donor were sequenced, and around 19% of those sequences were non-productive. HLA typing covered class I and class II loci at four-digit resolution. Typing coverage differed by locus: A, B, C, DRB1 and DQB1 were typed in about 629-640 donors, DQA1 in 500 to 550, DPA1 in some 610, and DPB1 in approximately 450. About five DR-DQ haplotypes were handled as single units for association and clustering because linkage in the cohort was strong. Rather than using new phenotypic data, the later analysis identified candidate immune exposures from TCR beta sequences and from how often those sequences occurred across donors. A later genetic analysis used genome-wide SNP genotypes for about three fifths of the 666 donors, treating that subset as a discovery cohort. To predict cytomegalovirus infection status, the study combined high-throughput TCR immunosequencing, statistical association of individual TCRs with disease status, and machine learning. All discovery cohort repertoires had been generated on a single sequencing platform. Approximately 300 gigabases of sequencing data and around 90 million unique TCR sequences made up an early release that covered under 750 HLA-typed donors. The T cell repertoires of roughly 660 subjects were profiled by immunosequencing and related to cytomegalovirus serostatus. Donor age, sex, ethnicity and CMV serostatus were collected together with the repertoire data. The study aimed to test whether cataloging public T cell receptors could reveal signatures of past pathogen exposure. To decide whether each TCR beta V gene segment behaved as functional or pseudogenic, an earlier analysis of nearly 600 of the donors relied on high-throughput TCR beta sequencing.

The study at large found these results: The classifier was reported to diagnose cytomegalovirus status with high specificity and sensitivity in both the original cohort and the validation cohort. A further reported finding was that TCR beta sequences accurately predicted the HLA-A and HLA-B alleles for most subjects in the first cohort. Most TCR sequences were observed very rarely across donors, whereas some public TCRs were present in many individuals. In this cohort, only TCR beta chains were sequenced, and detectable features were limited by the absence of alpha or paired-chain data. A later analysis found that most CMV-associated TCR beta chains appeared HLA-restricted, with HLA associations seemingly driven largely by CMV exposure. In a later genetic analysis, a missense DCLRE1C variant was associated with V-gene and J-gene trimming of TCR beta chains, and the association was replicated in an independent cohort. The presence/absence analyses assumed that sequencing depth was roughly uniform across donors, and that assumption may not be true. The study listed approximately 150 TCR beta chains as associated with cytomegalovirus. Broadly in line with IMGT annotations, most TCR beta V segments showed up in productive rearrangements about 87% or about 30% of the time in an earlier analysis of 450 to 750 of the donors. In a later analysis, TCR association rates were found to vary across HLA loci, with the most associated TCRs seen for DRB1 alleles and the fewest for HLA-C alleles. In vitro tests confirmed that a few of the cytomegalovirus-associated TCR beta chains recognize cytomegalovirus antigens. Assigning TCR associations to individual alleles was difficult when HLA alleles, especially DR and DQ, strongly co-occurred. It was suggested by the authors that the approach could potentially be generalized to other disease states and immunological phenotypes. In a later analysis, HLA-associated TCR beta chains showed more clonal expansion and lower generation probabilities than non-associated chains that were equally common. In a later analysis, over 15,000 TCR beta sequences were associated with specific HLA alleles at a false discovery rate of 0.05. HLA typing was unavailable for some donors at each locus, so association tests used only the typed subset. Some IMGT-functional V segments, including TRBV6-2 and TRBV6-3, could not be distinguished by the 87-base-pair reads and were therefore excluded. For the cohort, immune exposure information was limited to CMV serostatus. Because counts were too low, 15 to 20 rarely observed V segments, including chromosome 9 orphons, were excluded from the earlier analysis of 587 of the donors. A group of highly shared sequence variants was considered likely to be a technical artifact of the sequencing pipeline. According to a later analysis, parvovirus B19, influenza, CMV and Epstein-Barr virus appeared linked to several top co-occurrence clusters. According to a later genetic analysis, donors in an Asian-associated ancestry cluster had fewer N-insertions in productive TCRs than the approximately 650-donor mean. Linkage disequilibrium might explain the correlated functional status among segregating V segments, but an unknown experimental factor could not be ruled out.

CDR3 length: 14 amino acids, cysteine to phenylalanine. Solely the CDR3 DNA is kept, with 42 bases framed from the first base. The germline V gene sets CDR1 to MNHNS and CDR2 to SASEGT. The cohort comprised fewer than 700 healthy bone marrow donors. All cohort members were sampled while nominally healthy, although unrecorded immune exposures were likely present. The donor tested CMV seronegative and was one of the 352 seronegative cohort members. A peripheral blood sample was collected from each donor, and TCR beta sequencing was performed on peripheral blood mononuclear cells. The Qiagen DNeasy Blood Extraction Kit was used to extract genomic DNA from the blood cell samples. The library was produced with the immunoSEQ multiplex PCR assay. The multiplex PCR relied on a mix of 60 forward primers for TCR Vbeta segments and 13 reverse primers for TCR Jbeta segments. A multiplex PCR assay on genomic DNA amplified the CDR3 region of rearranged TCR beta genes. The amplified TCR beta libraries were sequenced on the Illumina HiSeq System as 87-base-pair reads. From the authors' description of their analysis: Across the 670 or so repertoires, a later analysis counted roughly 77 million unique TCR beta chains, roughly 11 million of which were shared by at least two donors. Raw reads were error-corrected and collapsed into unique sequences by a nearest-neighbor algorithm in which closely related sequences were merged to remove PCR and sequencing errors. Alignment of CDR3 sequences to IMGT reference sequences was used to assign V, D and J gene segments. For a sequence to be retained, a match of at least six nucleotides was required to both a V gene segment and a J gene segment. Rearrangements were called productive when the CDR3 lacked stop codons and stayed in frame with V and J; all others were non-productive. CDR3 was defined by IMGT convention, running from the second conserved V-encoded cysteine to the conserved J-encoded phenylalanine. Sequences without an unambiguous match to a single V gene segment were excluded from the earlier analysis of a few hundred of the donors. An earlier analysis of 587 of the donors called V segments functional above 56.7% productive rearrangements and segregating when the between-donor standard deviation exceeded 5%. A statistical classification framework was built for diagnosing cytomegalovirus status from the catalog of TCR beta chain sequences. A later analysis assigned V and J genes by comparing TCR nucleotide sequences with IMGT/GENE-DB human TR gene sequences. The TCRdist pipeline was used in a later analysis to assign CDR3 sequences and most-parsimonious VDJ recombination scenarios. In a later analysis, each TCR beta chain was defined by its CDR3 amino acid sequence together with its V-gene family, and reads without a unique V-gene family were excluded. A later analysis removed over 500 highly shared, low-generation-probability nucleotide sequences to deal with suspected cross-contamination and a sequencing artifact. In a later analysis, a clonal expansion index for each public chain was calculated from normalized within-repertoire ranks of inferred template counts. A later analysis computed generation probabilities with a VDJ recombination model fitted to out-of-frame rearrangements, and checked the results against IGoR. In a later analysis, TCR-TCR, TCR-HLA and TCR-CMV co-occurrence was scored with hypergeometric tests, and a repertoire-size bias correction was applied to TCR pairs. False discovery rates were estimated in a later analysis by permuting HLA or CMV assignments 20 times. In a later analysis, co-occurring TCRs were grouped using DBSCAN, with TCRdist sequence similarity added in when clustering inside HLA-allele-positive subsets. Co-occurrence clustering excluded repertoires with fewer than 30,000 or more than 120,000 public chains, plus five with anomalous nucleotide sharing. TCRdb obtained this table from immuneACCESS and retained in-frame rearrangements with V and J assigned. These tables miss some clones; where compared with another copy, unresolved V genes account for less than half of the shortfall, and the remainder is unexplained. That table furnishes V, J and clone size, whereas the DNA furnished D and trimming. This sample is represented by about 130,000 clones; about 74% of them were singletons. Roughly 7.3% of the sample belongs to the ten largest clones.

Notes on this clone: What this receptor recognizes is not known. Per-base qualities were not stored, and no clone one base away is much larger.

The sample was PBMCs. The V and J segments used are TRBV6-1 and TRBJ2-5; the D segment could be TRBD1, given 6 matching bases. The J call may be wrong; the DNA end is better matched by TRBJ2-7. The receptor was isolated from a male donor in good health and CMV-seronegative. The CDR3 reads CASSLTGFSYEQYF. The nucleotides read TGTGCCAGCAGCTTGACAGGCTTCTCCTACGAGCAGTACTTC.